One sample yielded the 21 T cell receptor beta chains listed below, sequenced in a study of T-cell memory formation after mild COVID-19. Using its own MiXCR run on the 5' RACE reads, TCRdb lists one record per CDR3 protein. The sample shows about 250,000 distinct CDR3 sequences, 15% of them seen only once. The source material was PBMCs or a T cell subset sorted from them (not recorded which). These receptors were taken from an adult woman who had mild COVID-19 (a few samples of this study predate the infection). Cell type and time point are not known.

The rearrangement joins TRBV5-1 to TRBJ2-3; 9 bases match TRBD2. The CDR3 sequence is 15 residues long. In germline, CDR1 is SGHRS, CDR2 YFSETQ. The ends lost 0 bases at V and 7 bases at J; junction bases unmatched: 6. This chain's CDR3 is CASSLDGTSSNTQYF. The DNA for the CDR3 is TGCGCCAGCAGCTTGGATGGGACTAGCAGCAATACGCAGTATTTT.

The chain combines TRBV7-6 with TRBJ1-5; D uncertain. Looked up from germline, CDR1 is SGHVS and CDR2 is FNYEAQ. The CDR3 is made up of 15 amino acids. V lost 4 bases to trimming and J lost 2 bases, with 12 bases between them. CDR3: CASSYRPYRNQPQHF. The CDR3 DNA sequence: TGTGCCAGCAGCTACCGCCCCTACCGCAATCAGCCCCAGCATTTT.

This clonotype was found many times. The chain recombines TRBV5-4 with TRBJ2-1; 10 nucleotides line up with TRBD1. CDR1 and CDR2 (germline): SGHNT, YYREEE (reference sequence). Trimming at V came to 5 bases and at J to 9 bases, leaving 11 bases not matched to a gene. This CDR3 has 15 amino acids. The CDR3 region is CASRTGTGVGGEQFF. The CDR3 DNA is TGTGCCAGCAGGACCGGGACAGGGGTAGGGGGTGAGCAGTTCTTC.

This clonotype was counted at least ten times. The genes are TRBV20-1 and TRBJ2-5; a weak D match, TRBD1 (6 bases). Germline loops: CDR1 DFQATT, CDR2 SNEGSKA (reference sequence). The V end lost 4 bases, the J end lost 3 bases, and 18 bases lay between the germline ends. CDR3 size: 15 residues. The CDR3 bases are TGCAGTGCTACCGCTCGTCAGGGGCAGAAAGAGACCCAGTACTTC. It is translated as CSATARQGQKETQYF.

This sequence joins TRBV6-5 and TRBJ2-1; perhaps D is TRBD1 or TRBD2 (6 bases each). This CDR3 is built from 15 residues. V lost 5 bases to trimming and J lost 5 bases, with 16 bases between them. CDR1 is MNHEY, CDR2 SVGAGI, per germline. This CDR3 reads CASSRGGSGHNEQFF. The CDR3 region has the DNA TGTGCCAGCAGTCGAGGGGGTAGCGGCCACAATGAGCAGTTCTTC.

This clonotype occurred a few times. The chain is built from TRBV27 and TRBJ2-1; the D gene is possibly TRBD2 (7 bases). Germline CDR1 is MNHEY and CDR2 is SMNVEV (reference sequence). This CDR3 spans 16 amino acids. The germline V and J ends were trimmed by 5 bases and 8 bases, with 22 bases remaining between them. The CDR3 DNA is TGTGCCAGCAGTCCCTTTGATCGGGGGGCCCGGCATGAGCAGTTCTTC. It codes for CASSPFDRGARHEQFF.

J is TRBJ2-1 and V is TRBV11-2, with D tentatively TRBD2 (5 bases). The CDR3 is made up of 14 amino acids. The V gene lost 1 base and the J gene lost 7 bases, with 11 bases spanning the gap. In germline, CDR1 is SGHAT, CDR2 FQNNGV. The CDR3 coding sequence is TGTGCCAGCAGCTTAGGGGGAACTAGGAATGAGCAGTTCTTC. Protein: CASSLGGTRNEQFF.

This clonotype has just a few counts. Mismatch with germline at one junction end may stem from a read error. The chain combines TRBV7-2 with TRBJ1-2; D is perhaps TRBD1 (6 bases). CDR1 and CDR2 from the germline V gene are SGHTA and FQGNSA. This CDR3 is 15 amino acids long. CDR3 sequence (DNA): TGTGCCAGCACCTTAGTCCAGGGGACTAACTATGGCTACACCTTC. Translating gives CASTLVQGTNYGYTF.

This clonotype was picked up one time. The chain joins TRBV2 to TRBJ2-3, with a tentative D call TRBD1 (5 bases). Germline lookup yields CDR1 SNHLY and CDR2 FYNNEI. Trimming left V 5 bases short and J 3 bases short, with 18 bases between. There are 16 residues in the CDR3. CDR3 DNA sequence: TGTGCCAGCAGTTTTGTTGGGGCAGGGCCAACAGATACGCAGTATTTT. It codes for CASSFVGAGPTDTQYF.

In its sample, this clonotype was seen a few times. The chain uses TRBV7-2 and TRBJ1-1; TRBD1 matches 10 bases. Trimming removed 6 bases from V and 3 bases from J; junction bases left unmatched: 7. The germline V gene encodes CDR1 SGHTA and CDR2 FQGNSA. CDR3 length equals 15 residues. The DNA of the CDR3 is TGTGCCAGCAGATACCAGACAGGGGGCCACACTGAAGCTTTCTTT. It codes for CASRYQTGGHTEAFF.

This clonotype was seen more than once but under ten times. As DNA, the CDR3 is TGTGCCAGCAGCACCCACGGGACCCCGCCAGATACGCAGTATTTT. Encoded protein: CASSTHGTPPDTQYF. V is TRBV7-3 and J is TRBJ2-3; D might be TRBD1 or TRBD2, each matching 5 bases. The CDR3 consists of 15 residues. Trimming removed 5 bases from V and 4 bases from J, with 16 bases in between. Germline V gene sequence: CDR1 SGHTA, CDR2 FQGTGA.

This clonotype showed up just a few times. The J gene is TRBJ1-5, the V gene TRBV2; 12 nucleotides line up with TRBD1. J gave up 6 bases and V 5 bases, and 5 bases lay outside the gene matches. The germline CDR1 and CDR2 sequences are SNHLY and FYNNEI. There are 15 residues in the CDR3. The CDR3 protein is CASSRDRGQGQPQHF. The CDR3 DNA is TGTGCCAGCAGTCGGGACAGGGGGCAAGGTCAGCCCCAGCATTTT. Using reference TRBV2 and TRBJ1-5 for the parts outside the CDR3, the full variable domain is EPEVTQTPSHQVTQMGQEVILRCVPISNHLYFYWYRQILGQKVEFLVSFYNNEISEKSEIFDDQFSVERPDGSNFTLKIRSTKLEDSAMYFCASSRDRGQGQPQHFGDGTRLSIL.

The CDR3 coding sequence is TGTGCCACCAGTGACCCAGGACAGGGCGATGAGCAGTTCTTC. Translated: CATSDPGQGDEQFF. The chain recombines TRBV24-1 with TRBJ2-1; 8 bases are shared with TRBD1. Trimming cost V 4 bases and J 8 bases; bases outside gene matches: 6. Germline V gene data show CDR1 as KGHDR and CDR2 as SFDVKD. The CDR3 spans 14 residues.

The chain couples TRBV24-1 to TRBJ2-3; no clear D gene. This CDR3 has 16 residues. Germline V gene lookup returns CDR1 KGHDR and CDR2 SFDVKD. V was clipped by 4 bases and J by 2 bases, with 15 bases between them. CDR3 amino acids: CATSETAGAPTDTQYF. Written as DNA, the CDR3 is TGTGCCACCAGTGAGACCGCAGGTGCGCCCACAGATACGCAGTATTTT.

This clonotype was picked up a small number of times. The gene calls are TRBV30 and TRBJ1-4; D is unresolved. V was pared by 0 bases and J by 7 bases, with 15 bases between. Germline V gene data show CDR1 as GTSNPN and CDR2 as SVGIG (reference sequence). The length of the CDR3 is 15 residues. The CDR3 DNA sequence: TGTGCCTGGAGTGTAGGGCAGGTGGTTGGTGAAAAACTGTTTTTT. Translated: CAWSVGQVVGEKLFF.

This clonotype was picked up a small number of times. The rearrangement uses TRBV20-1 and TRBJ1-3; 8 bases fit TRBD1. The CDR3 has 13 amino acids. The germline gives CDR1 DFQATT, CDR2 SNEGSKA (reference sequence). The V and J ends lost 4 bases and 4 bases, in that order; junction bases with no gene match: 3. This CDR3 reads CSATDRGGNTIYF. The CDR3, as DNA: TGCAGTGCTACTGACAGGGGCGGAAACACCATATATTTT.

A remark on this clonotype: A junction end diverges from the germline sequence, so it may reflect a read error. This rearrangement joins TRBV12-3 or TRBV12-4 to TRBJ1-3; D is perhaps TRBD1 (5 bases). The CDR3 length is 16 residues. The CDR3: CASRHDRFLSGNTIYF. DNA for the CDR3: TGTGCCAGCAGGCATGACAGATTCCTCTCTGGAAATACCATATATTTT.

The rearrangement links TRBV7-3 to TRBJ2-7; no clear D gene. Trimming removed 5 bases at V and 2 bases at J, with 10 bases between. This CDR3 contains 13 residues. Germline loops: CDR1 SGHTA, CDR2 FQGTGA. The CDR3 protein is CASSLDKAYEQYF. CDR3 DNA: TGTGCCAGCAGCCTTGATAAAGCCTACGAGCAGTACTTC.

The genes are TRBV3-1 and TRBJ2-2, with D uncertain. Germline V gene sequence: CDR1 LGHDT, CDR2 YNNKEL (reference sequence). This CDR3 has 15 amino acids. V was cut by 2 bases and J by 2 bases, with 9 bases left in between. CDR3 nucleotides: TGTGCCAGCAGCCAACAACATTCAAACACCGGGGAGCTGTTTTTT. This sequence encodes CASSQQHSNTGELFF.

The chain links TRBV5-4 to TRBJ1-2, with D possibly being TRBD1 (6 bases). CDR1 SGHNT and CDR2 YYREEE come from the germline V gene (reference sequence). V shed 4 bases and J shed 3 bases, with 16 bases lying between them. This CDR3 is 15 amino acids long. The CDR3 DNA reads TGTGCCAGCAGCGCCCCCCAGGGGAAGGACTATGGCTACACCTTC. It translates to CASSAPQGKDYGYTF.

The rearrangement joins TRBV7-3 to TRBJ2-1, with D perhaps TRBD1 (5 bases). From germline, CDR1 is SGHTA and CDR2 FQGTGA. Trimming removed 5 bases at V and 0 bases at J, with 14 bases between. The CDR3 runs 16 residues. The CDR3 nucleotides are TGTGCCAGCAGCGGCGGACAACCCGGCTCCTACAATGAGCAGTTCTTC. Amino acids: CASSGGQPGSYNEQFF.